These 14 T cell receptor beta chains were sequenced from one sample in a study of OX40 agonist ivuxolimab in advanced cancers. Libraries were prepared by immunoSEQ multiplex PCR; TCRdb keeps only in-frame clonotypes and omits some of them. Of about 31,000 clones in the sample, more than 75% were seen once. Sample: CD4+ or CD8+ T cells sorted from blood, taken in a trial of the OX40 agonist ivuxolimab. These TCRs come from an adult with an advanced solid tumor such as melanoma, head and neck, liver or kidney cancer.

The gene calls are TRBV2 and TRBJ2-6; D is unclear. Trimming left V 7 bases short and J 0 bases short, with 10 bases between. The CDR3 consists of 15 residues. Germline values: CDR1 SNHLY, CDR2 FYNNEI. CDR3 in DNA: TGTGCCAGCAAGCCAGAAGCCTCTGGGGCCAACGTCCTGACTTTC. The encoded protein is CASKPEASGANVLTF. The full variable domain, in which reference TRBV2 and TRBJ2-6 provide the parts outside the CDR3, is EPEVTQTPSHQVTQMGQEVILRCVPISNHLYFYWYRQILGQKVEFLVSFYNNEISEKSEIFDDQFSVERPDGSNFTLKIRSTKLEDSAMYFCASKPEASGANVLTFGAGSRLTVL.

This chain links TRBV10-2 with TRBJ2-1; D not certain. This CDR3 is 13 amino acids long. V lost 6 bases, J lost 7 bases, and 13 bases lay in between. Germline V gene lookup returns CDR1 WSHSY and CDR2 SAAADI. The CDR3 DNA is TGCGCCAGCAGACCTTCTGGGCAAAATGAGCAGTTCTTC. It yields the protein CASRPSGQNEQFF.

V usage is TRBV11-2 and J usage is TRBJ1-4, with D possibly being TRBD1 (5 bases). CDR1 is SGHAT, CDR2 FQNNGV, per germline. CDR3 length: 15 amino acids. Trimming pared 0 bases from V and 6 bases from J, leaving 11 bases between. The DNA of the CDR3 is TGTGCCAGCAGCTTAGATTCAGGGAAGGATGAAAAACTGTTTTTT. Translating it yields CASSLDSGKDEKLFF.

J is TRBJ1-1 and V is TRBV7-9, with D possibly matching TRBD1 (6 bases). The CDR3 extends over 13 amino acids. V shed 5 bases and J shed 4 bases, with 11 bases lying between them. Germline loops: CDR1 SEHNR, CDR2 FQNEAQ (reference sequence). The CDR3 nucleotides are TGTGCCAGCAGCCTGGACAGTATCACTGAAGCTTTCTTT. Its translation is CASSLDSITEAFF.

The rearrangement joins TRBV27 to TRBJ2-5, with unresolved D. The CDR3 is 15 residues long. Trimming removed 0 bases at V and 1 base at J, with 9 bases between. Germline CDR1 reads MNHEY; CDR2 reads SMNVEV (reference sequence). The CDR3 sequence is CASSLSGRIQETQYF. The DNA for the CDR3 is TGTGCCAGCAGTTTATCTGGACGGATCCAAGAGACCCAGTACTTC.

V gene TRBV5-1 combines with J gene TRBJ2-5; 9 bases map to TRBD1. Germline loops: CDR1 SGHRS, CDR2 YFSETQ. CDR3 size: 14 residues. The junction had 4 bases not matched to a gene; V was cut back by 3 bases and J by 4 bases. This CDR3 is CASSSQGAGETQYF. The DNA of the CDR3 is TGCGCCAGCAGCTCACAGGGGGCTGGAGAGACCCAGTACTTC.

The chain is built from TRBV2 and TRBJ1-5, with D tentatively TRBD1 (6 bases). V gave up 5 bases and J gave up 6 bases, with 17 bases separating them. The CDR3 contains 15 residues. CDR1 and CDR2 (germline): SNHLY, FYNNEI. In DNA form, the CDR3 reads TGTGCCAGCAGTCTCGGGACAAATAGAGGTCAGCCCCAGCATTTT. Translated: CASSLGTNRGQPQHF.

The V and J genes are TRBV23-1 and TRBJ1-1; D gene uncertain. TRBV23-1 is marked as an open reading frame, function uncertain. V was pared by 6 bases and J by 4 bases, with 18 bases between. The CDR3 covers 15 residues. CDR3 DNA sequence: TGCGCCAGCAGAAGAACCGGGTCCCCGAGCACTGAAGCTTTCTTT. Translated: CASRRTGSPSTEAFF.

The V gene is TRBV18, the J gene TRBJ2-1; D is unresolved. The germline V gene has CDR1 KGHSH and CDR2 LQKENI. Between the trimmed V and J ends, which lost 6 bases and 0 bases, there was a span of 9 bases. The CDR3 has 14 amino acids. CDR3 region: CASSPHSSYNEQFF. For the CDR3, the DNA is TGTGCCAGCTCTCCGCATAGCTCCTACAATGAGCAGTTCTTC.

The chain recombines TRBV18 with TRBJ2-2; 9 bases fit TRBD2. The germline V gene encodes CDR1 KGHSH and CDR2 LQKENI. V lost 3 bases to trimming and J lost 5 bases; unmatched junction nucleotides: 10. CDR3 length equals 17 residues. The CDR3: CASSPSEGGRATGELFF. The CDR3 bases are TGTGCCAGCTCACCTTCGGAAGGCGGGAGGGCGACCGGGGAGCTGTTTTTT.

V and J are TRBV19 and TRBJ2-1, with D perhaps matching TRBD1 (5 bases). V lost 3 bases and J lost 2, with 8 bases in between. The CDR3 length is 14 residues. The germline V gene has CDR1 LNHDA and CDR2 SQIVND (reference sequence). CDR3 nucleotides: TGTGCCAGTAGTATTCAGGGCGCCTACAATGAGCAGTTCTTC. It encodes CASSIQGAYNEQFF.

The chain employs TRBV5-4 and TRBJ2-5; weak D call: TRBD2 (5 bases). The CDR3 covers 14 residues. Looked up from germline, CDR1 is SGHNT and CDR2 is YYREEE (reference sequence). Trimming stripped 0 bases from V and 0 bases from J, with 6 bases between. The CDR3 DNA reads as TGTGCCAGCAGCTTGGTTAGCGACCAAGAGACCCAGTACTTC. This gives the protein CASSLVSDQETQYF.

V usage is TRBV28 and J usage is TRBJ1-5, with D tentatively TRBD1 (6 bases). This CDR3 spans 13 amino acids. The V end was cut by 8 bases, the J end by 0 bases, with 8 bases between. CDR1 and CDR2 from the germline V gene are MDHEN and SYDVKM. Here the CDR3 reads CASGQSSNQPQHF. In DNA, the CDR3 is TGTGCCAGCGGACAGTCTAGCAATCAGCCCCAGCATTTT.

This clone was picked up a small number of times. CDR3 nucleotide sequence: TGTGCCAGCAGTTCCGGGACAGCAGCGGAGTATTCCCTGGGGGAGCAGTTCTTC. Protein product: CASSSGTAAEYSLGEQFF. This rearrangement joins TRBV28 to TRBJ2-1, with TRBD1 matching 7 bases. The CDR3 runs 18 residues. Germline lookup yields CDR1 MDHEN and CDR2 SYDVKM. V dropped 4 bases and J dropped 10; count of bases not matched to a gene: 22.